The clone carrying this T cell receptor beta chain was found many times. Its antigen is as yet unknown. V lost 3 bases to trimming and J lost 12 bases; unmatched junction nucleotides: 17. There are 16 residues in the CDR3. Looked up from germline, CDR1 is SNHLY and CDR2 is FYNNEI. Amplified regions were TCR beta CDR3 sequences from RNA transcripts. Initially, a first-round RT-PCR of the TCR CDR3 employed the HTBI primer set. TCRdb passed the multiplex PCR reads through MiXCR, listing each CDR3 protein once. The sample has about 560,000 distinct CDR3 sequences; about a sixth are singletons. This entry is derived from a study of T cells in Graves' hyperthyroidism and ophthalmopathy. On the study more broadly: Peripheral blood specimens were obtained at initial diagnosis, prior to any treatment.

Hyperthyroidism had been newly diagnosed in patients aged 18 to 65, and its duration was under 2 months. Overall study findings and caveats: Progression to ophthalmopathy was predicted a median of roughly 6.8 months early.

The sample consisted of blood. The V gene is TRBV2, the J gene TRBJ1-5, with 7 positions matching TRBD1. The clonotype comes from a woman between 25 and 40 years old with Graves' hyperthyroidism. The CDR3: CASSDVGQSESRYQHF. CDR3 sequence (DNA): TGTGCCAGCAGTGATGTGGGACAGAGTGAATCCAGGTACCAGCATTTT.